A single sample gave rise to the 22 T cell receptor beta chains below, sequenced in a study of Graves' ophthalmopathy and Graves' hyperthyroidism. Amplification from RNA transcripts yielded the TCR beta CDR3 regions. In the first round, RT-PCR was carried out with HTBI primers, and a multiplex PCR formed the second round. TCRdb passed the multiplex PCR reads through MiXCR, listing each CDR3 protein once. In the table there are about 390,000 distinct CDR3 sequences, 17% of which are singletons. Sequencing input: peripheral blood. These receptors originate from an adult woman with stable Graves' hyperthyroidism.

The table lists this clonotype with many counts. The chain joins TRBV5-1 to TRBJ2-6; D gene uncertain. Germline CDR1 is SGHRS and CDR2 is YFSETQ. The CDR3 is 17 amino acids. Between the trimmed V and J ends, which lost 3 bases and 4 bases, there was a span of 17 bases. The CDR3 reads CASSSDALSSGANVLTF. DNA of the CDR3: TGCGCCAGCAGCTCGGACGCGTTGTCGAGCGGGGCCAACGTCCTGACTTTC.

This clonotype was seen many times. The V gene is TRBV20-1, the J gene TRBJ1-2, with unresolved D. The ends were cut back, 0 bases at V and 4 bases at J, with 18 bases in the middle. In germline, CDR1 is DFQATT, CDR2 SNEGSKA (reference sequence). The CDR3 is 16 amino acids. The CDR3 nucleotides read TGCAGTGCTAGAGATTTCGGGAGAAATAGACCCTATGGCTACACCTTC. Translated: CSARDFGRNRPYGYTF.

This clonotype was counted ten times or more. The V gene is TRBV7-9, the J gene TRBJ2-7; 10 nucleotides align to TRBD1. Germline V CDR1 and CDR2: SEHNR, FQNEAQ (reference sequence). The CDR3 covers 13 residues. With 1 base clipped from V and 6 bases from J, the junction kept 0 bases outside the gene matches. In DNA form, the CDR3 reads TGTGCCAGCAGCTTAGGACAGGGGGCCGAGCAGTACTTC. Its translation is CASSLGQGAEQYF.

The chain carries TRBV11-1 and TRBJ2-5; 9 nucleotides align to TRBD2. CDR3 length: 20 residues. The J segment lost 0 bases and the V segment lost 1 base, leaving 15 bases of the junction unmatched. Germline CDR1 is SGHAT and CDR2 is FQDESV (reference sequence). In nucleotides, the CDR3 is TGTGCCAGCAGCTTAGGGCTAGCGGGACGCCTTCGCCCGTACCAAGAGACCCAGTACTTC. This sequence encodes CASSLGLAGRLRPYQETQYF.

The chain carries TRBV20-1 and TRBJ1-1; tentative D call: TRBD1 (5 bases). Germline V CDR1 and CDR2: DFQATT, SNEGSKA (reference sequence). Deletions cut 6 bases from V and 5 bases from J, with 16 bases between. The CDR3 runs 13 residues. The CDR3 DNA is TGCAGTGCCGGGACCCCATGGGGGACTGAAGCTTTCTTT. Amino acid sequence: CSAGTPWGTEAFF.

This clonotype was seen ten or more times. The rearrangement joins TRBV7-2 to TRBJ1-6; D is possibly TRBD1 (5 bases). Trimming removed 3 bases at V and 10 bases at J, with 13 bases between. This CDR3 region has 14 residues. Germline V gene data show CDR1 as SGHTA and CDR2 as FQGNSA. The CDR3 loop is CASSFEGATSPLHF. Here the CDR3 DNA reads TGTGCCAGCAGCTTCGAAGGGGCAACATCACCCCTCCACTTT.

Remarks on this clonotype: A read error may account for a junction end that differs from germline. The chain links TRBV27 to TRBJ2-2; D is ambiguous. CDR1 and CDR2 from the germline V gene are MNHEY and SMNVEV (reference sequence). This CDR3 has 12 residues. CDR3 DNA: TGTGCCCGCAGTTTTGTTGGCGGGGAGCTGTTTTTT. It specifies CARSFVGGELFF.

The rearrangement uses TRBV11-2 and TRBJ1-2; perhaps TRBD1 as D (6 bases). CDR1 and CDR2 (germline): SGHAT, FQNNGV. The CDR3 extends over 15 amino acids. V was cut by 0 bases and J by 2 bases, with 10 bases left in between. The CDR3 region has the DNA TGTGCCAGCAGCTTAGATGCACAGGGAAACTATGGCTACACCTTC. Translation: CASSLDAQGNYGYTF.

The sample holds many counts of this clonotype. The V call is TRBV12-3 or TRBV12-4, the J call TRBJ2-4; D is undetermined. The CDR3 has 13 residues. Trimming left V 6 bases short and J 3 bases short, with 9 bases between. In DNA, the CDR3 is TGTGCCAGCAGCGCGGCAAACAAAAACATTCAGTACTTC. Amino acids: CASSAANKNIQYF.

The chain employs TRBV12-3 or TRBV12-4 and TRBJ2-7; D is unresolved. Trimming took 4 bases from V and 0 from J, leaving 10 bases between them. The CDR3 consists of 14 residues. For the CDR3, the DNA is TGTGCCAGCAGTTGGCAACCGAGCTCCTACGAGCAGTACTTC. As protein: CASSWQPSSYEQYF.

This clonotype was counted ten times or more. V and J are TRBV18 and TRBJ2-2, with TRBD2 as a possible D gene (5 bases). The CDR3 is 16 residues long. Germline V gene data show CDR1 as KGHSH and CDR2 as LQKENI. V dropped 0 bases and J dropped 5 bases, with 13 bases sitting between them. The CDR3 sequence: CASSPPASTRTGELFF. For the CDR3, the DNA is TGTGCCAGCTCACCACCGGCTAGCACCAGGACCGGGGAGCTGTTTTTT.

This clonotype has only a few counts. One end of the junction does not line up with germline, which may come from a read error. The J gene is TRBJ2-7, the V gene TRBV6-5; 7 positions agree with TRBD2. There are 16 residues in the CDR3. CDR1 MNHEY and CDR2 SVGAGI come from the germline V gene. The CDR3 DNA follows: TGTGCCAGCAGTTACACCCCGACTAGCAGCTCCTACGGGCAGTACTTC. Its translation is CASSYTPTSSSYGQYF.

This clonotype came up many times. The V call is TRBV28, the J call TRBJ2-2; 10 positions agree with TRBD1. Trimming cost V 5 bases and J 1 base; bases outside gene matches: 1. Germline V gene sequence: CDR1 MDHEN, CDR2 SYDVKM. The CDR3 runs 15 residues. The CDR3 DNA reads TGTGCCAGCAGTGACAGGGGGCGGAACACCGGGGAGCTGTTTTTT. Translation: CASSDRGRNTGELFF.

This clonotype has ten or more counts. CDR3 region: CATSTASLGAEQYF. Here the CDR3 DNA reads TGTGCCACCAGCACGGCCTCTCTTGGAGCCGAGCAGTACTTC. This chain connects TRBV15 to TRBJ2-7; the D is unclear. Trimming took 4 bases from V and 6 from J, leaving 16 bases between them. The CDR3 consists of 14 residues. Germline lookup yields CDR1 LNHNV and CDR2 YYDKDF (reference sequence).

This sequence joins TRBV30 and TRBJ1-1; 9 bases agree with TRBD1. The CDR3 is 13 residues long. CDR1 GTSNPN and CDR2 SVGIG come from the germline V gene (reference sequence). V was clipped by 3 bases and J by 1 base; unmatched bases: 0. The DNA of the CDR3 is TGTGCCTGGAGGACAGGGGGGAACACTGAAGCTTTCTTT. Amino acids: CAWRTGGNTEAFF.

This clonotype is a singleton in its sample. A junction boundary mismatches the germline segment, possibly from a read error. J is TRBJ1-1 and V is TRBV12-3 or TRBV12-4, with unresolved D. CDR3 length equals 13 residues. The chain's CDR3 is CASSSVQNTDAFF. For the CDR3, the DNA is TGTGCCAGCAGTTCCGTACAGAACACTGATGCTTTCTTT.

This clonotype was recorded a few times. CDR3 amino acids: CAWNRGTGVYEQYF. Written as DNA, the CDR3 is TGTGCCTGGAACCGAGGGACAGGGGTCTACGAGCAGTACTTC. V usage is TRBV30 and J usage is TRBJ2-7; 10 bases line up with TRBD1. The CDR3 is made up of 14 amino acids. V trimming: 4 bases; J trimming: 3 bases; junction bases outside the gene matches: 6. Germline CDR1 is GTSNPN and CDR2 is SVGIG (reference sequence).

This clonotype was picked up many times. CDR3 DNA: TGTGCCAGCTTACGGTTGGAGACCCAGTACTTC. Translating gives CASLRLETQYF. The rearrangement uses TRBV6-1 and TRBJ2-5, with no clear D. The germline V and J ends were trimmed by 8 bases and 5 bases, with 9 bases remaining between them. This CDR3 has 11 residues. The germline V gene has CDR1 MNHNS and CDR2 SASEGT.

This clonotype came up a few times. The chain is built from TRBV12-5 and TRBJ2-5; D is undetermined. Germline loops: CDR1 LGHNT, CDR2 FRNRAP. Trimming took 6 bases from V and 0 from J, leaving 11 bases between them. The CDR3 runs to 14 residues. CDR3 sequence (DNA): TGTGCTAGTGGACCAAGCGAGTACCAAGAGACCCAGTACTTC. Its protein is CASGPSEYQETQYF. The whole variable domain, remainder taken from reference TRBV12-5 and TRBJ2-5, is DARVTQTPRHKVTEMGQEVTMRCQPILGHNTVFWYRQTMMQGLELLAYFRNRAPLDDSGMPKDRFSAEMPDATLATLKIQPSEPRDSAVYFCASGPSEYQETQYFGPGTRLLVL.

A note on this clonotype: A read error may be the cause here, since a much bigger clone is one base away. The chain couples TRBV10-3 to TRBJ2-5; 7 bases fit TRBD1. CDR3 length: 13 amino acids. The germline CDR1 and CDR2 sequences are ENHRY and SYGVKD. The CDR3: CVISPAGGETQYF. CDR3 DNA: TGTGTCATCAGTCCAGCAGGGGGAGAGACCCAGTACTTC.

There are many counts of this clonotype. The genes are TRBV7-8 and TRBJ2-2, with D maybe TRBD1 (6 bases). This CDR3 is 16 amino acids long. V lost 4 bases to trimming and J lost 0 bases, with 12 bases between them. Germline V gene sequence: CDR1 SGHVS, CDR2 FQNEAQ. Here the CDR3 DNA reads TGTGCCAGCAGCTCACACAGGGAAGCGAACACCGGGGAGCTGTTTTTT. This gives the protein CASSSHREANTGELFF.

This clonotype was picked up many times. The rearrangement joins TRBV9 to TRBJ2-5; D remains unclear. The CDR3 runs 13 residues. The germline V and J ends were trimmed by 1 base and 4 bases, with 8 bases remaining between them. Per germline, CDR1 SGDLS and CDR2 YYNGEE. CDR3 nucleotides: TGTGCCAGCAGCGTACTAGGGCCAGAGACCCAGTACTTC. Encoded protein: CASSVLGPETQYF.